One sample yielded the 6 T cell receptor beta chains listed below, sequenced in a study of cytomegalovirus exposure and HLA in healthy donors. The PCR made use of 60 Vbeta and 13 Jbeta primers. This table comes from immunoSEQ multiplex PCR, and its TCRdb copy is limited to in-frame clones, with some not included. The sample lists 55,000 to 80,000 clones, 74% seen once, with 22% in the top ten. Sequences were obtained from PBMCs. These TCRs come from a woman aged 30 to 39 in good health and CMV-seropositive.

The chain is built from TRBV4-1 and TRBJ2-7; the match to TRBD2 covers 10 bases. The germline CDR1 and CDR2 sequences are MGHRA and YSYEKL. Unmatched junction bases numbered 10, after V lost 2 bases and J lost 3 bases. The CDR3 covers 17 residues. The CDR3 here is CASSQLVTIAGGYEQYF. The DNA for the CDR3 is TGCGCCAGCAGCCAACTAGTGACTATAGCGGGGGGCTACGAGCAGTACTTC.

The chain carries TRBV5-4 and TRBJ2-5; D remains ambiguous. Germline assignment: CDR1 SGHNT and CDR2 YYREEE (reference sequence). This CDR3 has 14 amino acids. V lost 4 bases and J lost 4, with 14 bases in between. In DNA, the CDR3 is TGTGCCAGCAGCCAAGGAAGGAGTCGAGAGACCCAGTACTTC. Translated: CASSQGRSRETQYF.

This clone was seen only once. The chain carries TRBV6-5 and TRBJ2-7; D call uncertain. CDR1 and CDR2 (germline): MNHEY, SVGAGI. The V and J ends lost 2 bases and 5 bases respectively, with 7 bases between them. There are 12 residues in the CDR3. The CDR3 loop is CASSYPGNEQYF. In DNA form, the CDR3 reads TGTGCCAGCAGTTACCCAGGTAACGAGCAGTACTTC.

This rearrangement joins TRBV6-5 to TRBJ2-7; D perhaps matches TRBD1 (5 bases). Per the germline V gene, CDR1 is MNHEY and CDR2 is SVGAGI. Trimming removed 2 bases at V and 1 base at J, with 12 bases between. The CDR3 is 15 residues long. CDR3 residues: CASSYGKGFSYEQYF. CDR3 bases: TGTGCCAGCAGTTACGGGAAGGGGTTTTCCTACGAGCAGTACTTC.

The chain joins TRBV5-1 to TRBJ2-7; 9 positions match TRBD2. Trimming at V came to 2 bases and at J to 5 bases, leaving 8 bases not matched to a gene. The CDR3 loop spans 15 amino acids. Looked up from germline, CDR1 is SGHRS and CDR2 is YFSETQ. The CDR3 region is CASSFAGGPADEQYF. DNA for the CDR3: TGCGCCAGCAGCTTTGCGGGAGGGCCTGCCGACGAGCAGTACTTC.

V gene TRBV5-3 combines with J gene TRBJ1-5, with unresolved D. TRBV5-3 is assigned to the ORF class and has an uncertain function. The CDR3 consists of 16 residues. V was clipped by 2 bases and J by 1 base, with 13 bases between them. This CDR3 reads CARSLSEARSNQPQHF. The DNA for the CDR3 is TGTGCCAGAAGCTTATCGGAGGCGAGGAGCAATCAGCCCCAGCATTTT.